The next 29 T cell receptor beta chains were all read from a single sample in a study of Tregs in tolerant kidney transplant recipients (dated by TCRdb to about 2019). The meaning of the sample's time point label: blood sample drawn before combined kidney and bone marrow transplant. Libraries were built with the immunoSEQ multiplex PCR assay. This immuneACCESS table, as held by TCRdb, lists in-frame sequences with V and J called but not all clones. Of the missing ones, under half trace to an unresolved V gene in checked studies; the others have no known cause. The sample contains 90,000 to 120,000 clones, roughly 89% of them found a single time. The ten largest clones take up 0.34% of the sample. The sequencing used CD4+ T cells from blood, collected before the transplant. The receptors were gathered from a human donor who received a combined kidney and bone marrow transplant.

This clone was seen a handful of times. The CDR3 region has the DNA TGTGCCAGCAGTGTGCGGAGTGAAGCTTTCTTT. It codes for CASSVRSEAFF. This chain uses TRBV2 with TRBJ1-1; D is undetermined. The V and J ends lost 4 bases and 7 bases respectively, with 7 bases between them. The CDR3 extends over 11 amino acids. CDR1 and CDR2 (germline): SNHLY, FYNNEI.

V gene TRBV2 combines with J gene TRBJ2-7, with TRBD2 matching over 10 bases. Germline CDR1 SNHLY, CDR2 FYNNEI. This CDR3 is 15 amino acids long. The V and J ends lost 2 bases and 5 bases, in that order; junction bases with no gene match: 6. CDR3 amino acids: CASSERVAGGNEQYF. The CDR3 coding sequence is TGTGCCAGCAGTGAACGGGTAGCGGGAGGCAACGAGCAGTACTTC.

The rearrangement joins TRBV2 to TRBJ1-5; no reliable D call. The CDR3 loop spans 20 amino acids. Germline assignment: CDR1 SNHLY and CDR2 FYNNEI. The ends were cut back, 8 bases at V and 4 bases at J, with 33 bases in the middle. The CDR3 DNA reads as TGTGCCAGCGGCCCGATCAGCCAAAATAATAGTGGCAGGTTGAATCAGCCCCAGCATTTT. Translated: CASGPISQNNSGRLNQPQHF.

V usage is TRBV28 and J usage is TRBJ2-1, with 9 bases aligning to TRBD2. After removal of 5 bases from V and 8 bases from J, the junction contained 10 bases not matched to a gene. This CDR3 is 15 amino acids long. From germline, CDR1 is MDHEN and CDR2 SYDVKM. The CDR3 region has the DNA TGTGCCAGCAGTCCCCATAGCGGGAGAGTGGATGAGCAGTTCTTC. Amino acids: CASSPHSGRVDEQFF.

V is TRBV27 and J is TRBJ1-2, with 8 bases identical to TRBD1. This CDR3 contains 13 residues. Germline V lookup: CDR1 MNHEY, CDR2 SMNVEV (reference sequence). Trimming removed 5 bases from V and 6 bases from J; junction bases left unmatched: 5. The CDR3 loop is CASSPTGGDGYTF. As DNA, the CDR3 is TGTGCCAGCAGTCCCACAGGGGGTGATGGCTACACCTTC.

The CDR3 protein is CASRAGIRAPDTEAFF. The CDR3 bases are TGTGCCAGCAGGGCGGGTATCCGGGCCCCCGACACTGAAGCTTTCTTT. The chain uses TRBV2 and TRBJ1-1; D is undetermined. V lost 6 bases and J lost 3, with 20 bases in between. CDR3 length equals 16 residues. Germline loops: CDR1 SNHLY, CDR2 FYNNEI.

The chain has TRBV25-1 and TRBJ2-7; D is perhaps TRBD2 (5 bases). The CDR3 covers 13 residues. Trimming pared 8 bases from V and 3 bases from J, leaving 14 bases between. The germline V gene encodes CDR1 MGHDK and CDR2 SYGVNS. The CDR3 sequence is CASLGSGIYEQYF. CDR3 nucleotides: TGTGCCAGCCTAGGGTCGGGGATCTACGAGCAGTACTTC.

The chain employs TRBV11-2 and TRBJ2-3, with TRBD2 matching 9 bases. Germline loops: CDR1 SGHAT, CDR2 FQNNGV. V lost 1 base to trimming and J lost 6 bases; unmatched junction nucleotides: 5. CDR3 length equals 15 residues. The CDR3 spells CASSLGAGGLDTQYF. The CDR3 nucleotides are TGTGCCAGCAGCTTAGGAGCGGGGGGTTTGGATACGCAGTATTTT. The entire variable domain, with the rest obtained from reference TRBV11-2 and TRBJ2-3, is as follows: EAGVAQSPRYKIIEKRQSVAFWCNPISGHATLYWYQQILGQGPKLLIQFQNNGVVDDSQLPKDRFSAERLKGVDSTLKIQPAKLEDSAVYLCASSLGAGGLDTQYFGPGTRLTVL.

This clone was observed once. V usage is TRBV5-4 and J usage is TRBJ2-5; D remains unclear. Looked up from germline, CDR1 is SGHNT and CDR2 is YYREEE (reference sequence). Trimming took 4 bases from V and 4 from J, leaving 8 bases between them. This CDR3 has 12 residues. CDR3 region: CASSRPGETQYF. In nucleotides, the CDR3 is TGTGCCAGCAGCCGGCCGGGAGAGACCCAGTACTTC. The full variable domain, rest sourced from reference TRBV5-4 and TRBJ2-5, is ETGVTQSPTHLIKTRGQQVTLRCSSQSGHNTVSWYQQALGQGPQFIFQYYREEENGRGNFPPRFSGLQFPNYSSELNVNALELDDSALYLCASSRPGETQYFGPGTRLLVL.

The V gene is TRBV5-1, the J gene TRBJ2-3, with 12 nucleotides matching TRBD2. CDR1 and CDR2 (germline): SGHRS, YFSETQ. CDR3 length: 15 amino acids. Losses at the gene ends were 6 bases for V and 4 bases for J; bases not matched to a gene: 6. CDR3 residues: CASNLAGGPADTQYF. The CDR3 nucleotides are TGCGCCAGCAACCTAGCGGGAGGGCCGGCAGATACGCAGTATTTT.

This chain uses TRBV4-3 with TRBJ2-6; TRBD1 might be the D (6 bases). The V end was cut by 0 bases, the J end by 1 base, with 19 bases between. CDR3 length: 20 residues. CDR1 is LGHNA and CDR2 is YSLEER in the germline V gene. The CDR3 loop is CASSQDSPGVSSSGANVLTF. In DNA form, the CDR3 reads TGCGCCAGCAGCCAAGATTCGCCAGGGGTCTCCTCGTCTGGGGCCAACGTCCTGACTTTC.

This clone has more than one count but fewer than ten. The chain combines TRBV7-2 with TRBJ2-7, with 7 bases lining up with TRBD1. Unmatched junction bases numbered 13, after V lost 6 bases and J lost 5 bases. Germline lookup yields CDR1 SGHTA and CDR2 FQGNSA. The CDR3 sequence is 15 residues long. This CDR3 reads CASRQQTAGTDEQYF. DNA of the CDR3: TGTGCCAGCAGACAACAAACAGCCGGGACAGACGAGCAGTACTTC.

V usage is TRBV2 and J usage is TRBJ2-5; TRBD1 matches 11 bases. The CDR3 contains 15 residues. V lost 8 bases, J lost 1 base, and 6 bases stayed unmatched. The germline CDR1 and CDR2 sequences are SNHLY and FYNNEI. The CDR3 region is CASHMDRGRQETQYF. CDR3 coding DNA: TGTGCCAGCCATATGGACAGGGGGCGCCAAGAGACCCAGTACTTC.

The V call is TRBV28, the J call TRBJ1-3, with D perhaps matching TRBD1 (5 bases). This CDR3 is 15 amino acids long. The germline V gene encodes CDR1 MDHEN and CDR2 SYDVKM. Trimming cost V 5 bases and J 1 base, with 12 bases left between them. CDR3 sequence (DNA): TGTGCCAGCAGTACAGGTCCCCTATCTGGAAACACCATATATTTT. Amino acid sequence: CASSTGPLSGNTIYF.

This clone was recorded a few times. DNA of the CDR3: TGTGCCAGTAGATCCGGACTAGCGGGAGGGGCTTACAATGAGCAGTTCTTC. This codes for CASRSGLAGGAYNEQFF. J is TRBJ2-1 and V is TRBV19, with 15 bases that match TRBD2. The CDR3 runs 17 residues. The junction had 7 bases not matched to a gene; V was cut back by 6 bases and J by 4 bases. Germline values: CDR1 LNHDA, CDR2 SQIVND (reference sequence).

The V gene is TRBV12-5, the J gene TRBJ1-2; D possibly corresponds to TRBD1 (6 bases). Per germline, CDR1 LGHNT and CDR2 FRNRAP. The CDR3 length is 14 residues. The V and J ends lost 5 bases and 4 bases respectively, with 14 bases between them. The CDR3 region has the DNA TGTGCTAGTGGTCCAACCGGGGGGCGCTATGGCTACACCTTC. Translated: CASGPTGGRYGYTF.

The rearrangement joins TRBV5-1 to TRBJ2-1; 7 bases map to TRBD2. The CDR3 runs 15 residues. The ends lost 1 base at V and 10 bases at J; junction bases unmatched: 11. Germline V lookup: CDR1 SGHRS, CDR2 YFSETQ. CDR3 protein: CASSLLTTAGREQFF. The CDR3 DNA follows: TGCGCCAGCAGCTTGTTAACGACAGCGGGGAGGGAGCAGTTCTTC.

CDR3 DNA sequence: TGTGCCAGCAGCTTAGGCACAGGGCTACAAGAGACCCAGTACTTC. Amino acids: CASSLGTGLQETQYF. The genes are TRBV7-9 and TRBJ2-5, with D tentatively TRBD1 (6 bases). Per the germline V gene, CDR1 is SEHNR and CDR2 is FQNEAQ (reference sequence). The CDR3 is 15 amino acids. Deletions cut 1 base from V and 2 bases from J, with 11 bases between.

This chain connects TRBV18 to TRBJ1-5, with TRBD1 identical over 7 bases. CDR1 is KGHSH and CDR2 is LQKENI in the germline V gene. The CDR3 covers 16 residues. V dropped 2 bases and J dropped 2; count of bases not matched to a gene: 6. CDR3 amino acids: CASSPNLGTGNQPQHF. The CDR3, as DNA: TGTGCCAGCTCACCAAATTTAGGGACAGGCAATCAGCCCCAGCATTTT. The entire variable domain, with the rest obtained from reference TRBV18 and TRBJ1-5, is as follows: NAGVMQNPRHLVRRRGQEARLRCSPMKGHSHVYWYRQLPEEGLKFMVYLQKENIIDESGMPKERFSAEFPKEGPSILRIQQVVRGDSAAYFCASSPNLGTGNQPQHFGDGTRLSIL.

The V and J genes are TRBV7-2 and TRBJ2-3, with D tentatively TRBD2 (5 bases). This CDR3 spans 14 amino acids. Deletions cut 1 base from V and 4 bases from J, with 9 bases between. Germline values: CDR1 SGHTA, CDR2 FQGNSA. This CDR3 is CASSLGISADTQYF. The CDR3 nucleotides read TGTGCCAGCAGCTTAGGAATTAGCGCAGATACGCAGTATTTT.

In DNA, the CDR3 is TGTGCCAGCAGCGTAGGACTAGCGGGGGGCCTTTCAGATACGCAGTATTTT. This sequence encodes CASSVGLAGGLSDTQYF. The V call is TRBV9, the J call TRBJ2-3, with 13 bases aligning to TRBD2. Looked up from germline, CDR1 is SGDLS and CDR2 is YYNGEE. V lost 0 bases and J lost 4; bases outside the gene matches: 5. This CDR3 contains 17 residues.

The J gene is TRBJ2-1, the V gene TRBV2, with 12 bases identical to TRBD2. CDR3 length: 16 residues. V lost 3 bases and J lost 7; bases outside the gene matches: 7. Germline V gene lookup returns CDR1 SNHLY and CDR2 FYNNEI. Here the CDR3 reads CASSDRLAGVGNEQFF. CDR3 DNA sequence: TGTGCCAGCAGTGATCGACTAGCGGGAGTTGGGAATGAGCAGTTCTTC. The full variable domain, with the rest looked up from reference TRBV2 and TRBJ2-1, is EPEVTQTPSHQVTQMGQEVILRCVPISNHLYFYWYRQILGQKVEFLVSFYNNEISEKSEIFDDQFSVERPDGSNFTLKIRSTKLEDSAMYFCASSDRLAGVGNEQFFGPGTRLTVL.

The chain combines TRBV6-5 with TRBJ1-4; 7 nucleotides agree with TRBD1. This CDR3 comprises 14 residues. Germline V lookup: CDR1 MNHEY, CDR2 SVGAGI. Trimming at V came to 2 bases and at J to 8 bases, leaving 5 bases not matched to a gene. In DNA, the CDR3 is TGTGCCAGCAGTTACGACAGGGCGACCGAAAAACTGTTTTTT. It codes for CASSYDRATEKLFF.

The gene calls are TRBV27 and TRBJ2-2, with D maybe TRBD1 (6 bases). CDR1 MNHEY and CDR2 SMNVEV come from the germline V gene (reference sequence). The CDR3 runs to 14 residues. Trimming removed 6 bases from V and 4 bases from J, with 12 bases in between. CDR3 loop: CASRLDRGTGELFF. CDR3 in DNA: TGTGCCAGCAGGCTGGACAGAGGCACCGGGGAGCTGTTTTTT.

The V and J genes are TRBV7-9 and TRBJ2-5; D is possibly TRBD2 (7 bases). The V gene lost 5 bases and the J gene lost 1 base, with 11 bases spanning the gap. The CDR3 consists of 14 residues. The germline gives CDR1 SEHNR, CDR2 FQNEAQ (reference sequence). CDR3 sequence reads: CASSRRGAQETQYF. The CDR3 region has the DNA TGTGCCAGCAGCCGCCGGGGGGCCCAAGAGACCCAGTACTTC.

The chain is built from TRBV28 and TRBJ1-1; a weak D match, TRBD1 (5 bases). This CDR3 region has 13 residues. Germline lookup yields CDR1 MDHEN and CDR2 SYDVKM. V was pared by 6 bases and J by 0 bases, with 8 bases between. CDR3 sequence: CASSVDMNTEAFF. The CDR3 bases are TGTGCCAGCAGCGTGGACATGAACACTGAAGCTTTCTTT.

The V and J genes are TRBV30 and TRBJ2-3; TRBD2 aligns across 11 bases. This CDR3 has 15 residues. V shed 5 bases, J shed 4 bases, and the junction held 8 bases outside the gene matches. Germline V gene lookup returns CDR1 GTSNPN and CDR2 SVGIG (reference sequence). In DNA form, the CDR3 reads TGTGCCTGGTCCCCGGGACTAGCGGAAGCAGATACGCAGTATTTT. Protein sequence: CAWSPGLAEADTQYF. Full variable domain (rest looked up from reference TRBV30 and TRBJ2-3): SQTIHQWPATLVQPVGSPLSLECTVEGTSNPNLYWYRQAAGRGLQLLFYSVGIGQISSEVPQNLSASRPQDRQFILSSKKLLLSDSGFYLCAWSPGLAEADTQYFGPGTRLTVL.

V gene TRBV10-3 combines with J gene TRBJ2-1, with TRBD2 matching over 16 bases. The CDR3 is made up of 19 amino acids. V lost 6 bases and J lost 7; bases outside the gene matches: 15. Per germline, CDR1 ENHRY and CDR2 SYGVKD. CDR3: CAISSGLAGGPGIGNEQFF. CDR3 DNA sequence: TGTGCCATCAGCTCGGGACTAGCGGGAGGGCCAGGTATCGGAAATGAGCAGTTCTTC.

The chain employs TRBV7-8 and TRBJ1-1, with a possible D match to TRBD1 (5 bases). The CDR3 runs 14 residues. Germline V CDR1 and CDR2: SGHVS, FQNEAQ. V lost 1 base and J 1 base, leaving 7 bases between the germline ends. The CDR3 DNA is TGTGCCAGCAGCTTAGGGGGGGGGAACACTGAAGCTTTCTTT. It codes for CASSLGGGNTEAFF.